This T cell receptor (beta chain) was profiled in a study of shared clonotypes between healthy human individuals. The wider study: The donor group consisted of two women and three men, aged 18 to 49.

The study drew its donors from healthy HIV-negative adults without recent acute infections or vaccinations. Donors comprised only Caucasian adults living in Nashville, Tennessee. Unsorted material relied on some 90 million PBMCs as the source of genomic DNA. Assay: immunoSEQ multiplex PCR; the TCRdb copy retains only in-frame clones and omits some. The sample lists some 480,000 clones, less than 80% seen once, with 9.5% to 15% in the top ten. The CDR3 totals 13 residues. Germline loops: CDR1 WNHNN, CDR2 SYGVQD (reference sequence). Trimming stripped 0 bases from V and 5 bases from J, with 8 bases between.

Material: PBMCs. This chain joins TRBV10-1 and TRBJ2-7, with D perhaps TRBD1 (6 bases). The TCR was taken from a woman aged 40 to 50 in good health. Some clones in this sample may be carry-over from other donors' samples. The CDR3 DNA reads TGCGCCAGCAGTGAGTCTGGGGGCGACGAGCAGTACTTC. The encoded protein is CASSESGGDEQYF.